The clone carrying this TCR beta chain has at least ten counts. The target antigen is unknown. The trim removed 8 bases at V and 7 bases at J, leaving 12 bases unmatched. The CDR3 is made up of 15 amino acids. The data are from a study of T cell repertoires in cytomegalovirus infection. Overall study results and limits: Ex vivo, HLA-C-restricted CMV-specific TCR beta clonotypes prevailed over the rest of the response.

TCRdb passed the reads through MiXCR, listing each CDR3 protein once. The sample records 150,000 to 200,000 distinct CDR3 sequences, under 20% being singletons. Specimen: CD8+ T cells from PBMCs. The chain joins TRBV12-3 or TRBV12-4 to TRBJ2-1; 9 bases are a match to TRBD1. The receptor was isolated from a human donor in good health (CMV status not recorded). Some clones in this sample may be carry-over from other donors' samples. In nucleotides, the CDR3 is TGTGCCAGCGGCACCACAGGGGGCGCTGGGAATGAGCAGTTCTTC. Encoded protein: CASGTTGGAGNEQFF.